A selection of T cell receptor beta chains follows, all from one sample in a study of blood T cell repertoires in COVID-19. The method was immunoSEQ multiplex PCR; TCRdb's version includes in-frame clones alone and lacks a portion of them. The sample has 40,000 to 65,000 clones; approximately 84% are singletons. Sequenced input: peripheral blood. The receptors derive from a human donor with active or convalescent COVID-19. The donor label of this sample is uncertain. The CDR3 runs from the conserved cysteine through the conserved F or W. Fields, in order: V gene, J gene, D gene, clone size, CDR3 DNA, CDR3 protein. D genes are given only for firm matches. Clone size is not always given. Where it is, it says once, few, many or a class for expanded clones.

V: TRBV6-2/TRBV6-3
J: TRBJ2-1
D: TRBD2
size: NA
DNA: TGTGCCAGCAGTTCCCCCCTGGGACTACACAATGAGCAGTTCTTC
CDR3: CASSSPLGLHNEQFF

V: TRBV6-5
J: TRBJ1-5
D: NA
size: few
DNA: TGTGCCAGCAGCTTGACGGGGGTAGGCAATCAGCCCCAGCATTTT
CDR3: CASSLTGVGNQPQHF

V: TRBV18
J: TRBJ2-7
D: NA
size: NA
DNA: TGTGCCAGCTCACCTTCCCCAGGGGGGTACGAGCAGTACTTC
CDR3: CASSPSPGGYEQYF

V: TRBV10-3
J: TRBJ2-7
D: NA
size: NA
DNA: TGTGCCATCAGTGAGTCGCCCGGTTACGAGCAGTACTTC
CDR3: CAISESPGYEQYF

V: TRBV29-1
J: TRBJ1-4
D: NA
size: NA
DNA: TGCAGCGCCGGGTTCGGAAATGAAAAACTGTTTTTT
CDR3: CSAGFGNEKLFF

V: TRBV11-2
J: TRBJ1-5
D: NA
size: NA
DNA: TGTGCCAGCAGCTTAGACAGGTCCCTCTATCAGCCCCAGCATTTT
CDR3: CASSLDRSLYQPQHF

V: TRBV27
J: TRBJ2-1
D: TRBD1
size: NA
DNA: TGTGCCATCGGGCAGGGGGTGGGCAATGAGCAGTTCTTC
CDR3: CAIGQGVGNEQFF

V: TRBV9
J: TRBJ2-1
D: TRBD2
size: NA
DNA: TGTGCCAGCAGCGTGGGACTAGCGGCCTACAATGAGCAGTTCTTC
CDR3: CASSVGLAAYNEQFF

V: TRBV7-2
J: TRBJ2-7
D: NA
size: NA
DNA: TGTGCCAGCAGCCCTGGTCCAGGGGCGGGTCGCGAGCAGTACTTC
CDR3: CASSPGPGAGREQYF

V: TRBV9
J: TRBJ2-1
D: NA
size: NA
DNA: TGTGCCAGCACCGCCTCGGGGACTTTATCCTACAATGAGCAGTTCTTC
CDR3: CASTASGTLSYNEQFF

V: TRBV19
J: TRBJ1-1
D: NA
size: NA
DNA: TGTGCCAGTAGTACGGGGGGGAACACTGAAGCTTTCTTT
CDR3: CASSTGGNTEAFF

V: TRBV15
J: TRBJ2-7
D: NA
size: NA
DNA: TGTGCCACCAGCTGGGACACTCTCTACGAGCAGTACTTC
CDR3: CATSWDTLYEQYF

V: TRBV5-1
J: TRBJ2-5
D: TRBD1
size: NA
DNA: TGCGCCAGCACGGTACAGGGGTCAGAAGAGACCCAGTACTTC
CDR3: CASTVQGSEETQYF

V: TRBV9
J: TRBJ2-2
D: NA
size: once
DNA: TGTGCCAGCAGCGTATACTCTACGGGAATGAACACCGGGGAGCTGTTTTTT
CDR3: CASSVYSTGMNTGELFF

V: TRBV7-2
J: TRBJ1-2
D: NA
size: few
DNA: TGTGCCAGCAGCCTTCGTTCCTCCAGCGGGTATGGCTACACCTTC
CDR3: CASSLRSSSGYGYTF

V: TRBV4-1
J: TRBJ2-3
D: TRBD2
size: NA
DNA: TGCGCCAGCAGCCAAGGCGGGAGGACGATCACAGATACGCAGTATTTT
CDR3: CASSQGGRTITDTQYF

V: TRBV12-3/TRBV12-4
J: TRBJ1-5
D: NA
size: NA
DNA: TGTGCCAGCAGTTTGGCGGGGGCTCAGCCCCAGCATTTT
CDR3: CASSLAGAQPQHF

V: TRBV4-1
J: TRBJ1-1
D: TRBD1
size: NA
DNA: TGCGCCAGCAGCCTCGCGGCGGGACAGTACACTGAAGCTTTCTTT
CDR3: CASSLAAGQYTEAFF

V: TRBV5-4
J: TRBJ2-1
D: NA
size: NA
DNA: TGTGCCAGCAGCCCGTCTGGCGAGGCCTACAATGAGCAGTTCTTC
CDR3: CASSPSGEAYNEQFF

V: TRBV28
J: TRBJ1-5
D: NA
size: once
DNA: TGTGCCAGCAGCCCTACAGGGTCGAGCAATCAGCCCCAGCATTTT
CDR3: CASSPTGSSNQPQHF

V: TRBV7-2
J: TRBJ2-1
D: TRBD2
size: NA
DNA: TGTGCCAGCTCAGTGAGGACTAGCGATGAGCAGTTCTTC
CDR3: CASSVRTSDEQFF

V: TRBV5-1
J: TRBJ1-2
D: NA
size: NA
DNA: TGCGCCAGCAGCTCCTGGTCCTACGAGGGCTATGGCTACACCTTC
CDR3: CASSSWSYEGYGYTF

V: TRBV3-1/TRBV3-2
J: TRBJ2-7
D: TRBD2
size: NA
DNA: TGTGCCAGCAGCCAAGATTCCCAGCCGGGACTAGCGGGACGCAGCGAGCAGTACTTC
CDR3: CASSQDSQPGLAGRSEQYF

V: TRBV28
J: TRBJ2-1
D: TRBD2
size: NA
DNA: TGTGCCAGCAGTTTAGAAAGACAGGGGGTTCAACTAGCGGGAGCTTCCTCCTACAATGAGCAGTTCTTC
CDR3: CASSLERQGVQLAGASSYNEQFF

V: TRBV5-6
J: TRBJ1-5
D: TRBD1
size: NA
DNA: TGTGCCAGCAGCTTGGCAGGGGGGCGCAATCAGCCCCAGCATTTT
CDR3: CASSLAGGRNQPQHF

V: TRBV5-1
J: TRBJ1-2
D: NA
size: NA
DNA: TGCGCCAGCAGAGAACAGGGTCCTTATGGCTACACCTTC
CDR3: CASREQGPYGYTF

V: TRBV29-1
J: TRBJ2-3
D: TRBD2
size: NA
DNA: TGCAGCGTTGGAATTAGCGGGAGGGCAGATACGCAGTATTTT
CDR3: CSVGISGRADTQYF

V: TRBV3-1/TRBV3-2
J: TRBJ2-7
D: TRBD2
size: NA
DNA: TGTGCCAGCAGCCAAGGGGGGATAGCGGGGGGCCCCTACGAGCAGTACTTC
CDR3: CASSQGGIAGGPYEQYF

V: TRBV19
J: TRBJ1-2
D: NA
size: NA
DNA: TGTGCCAGTAGTATAGGGAGATATGGCTACACCTTC
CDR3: CASSIGRYGYTF

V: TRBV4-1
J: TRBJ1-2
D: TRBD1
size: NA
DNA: TGCGCCAGCAGCCAAGATGGGGCAGGGACAGGGCATAGGTATGGCTACACCTTC
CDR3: CASSQDGAGTGHRYGYTF

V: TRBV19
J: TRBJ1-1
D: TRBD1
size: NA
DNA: TGTGCCACTAGACAGGGGGAAAGGAACACTGAAGCTTTCTTT
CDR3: CATRQGERNTEAFF

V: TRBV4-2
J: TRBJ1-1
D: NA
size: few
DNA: TGTGCCAGCAGCCAGGGGGGGACTGTGAACACTGAAGCTTTCTTT
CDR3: CASSQGGTVNTEAFF

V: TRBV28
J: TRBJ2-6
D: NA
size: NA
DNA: TGTGCCAGCAGCCGCGACAGCTCTGGGGCCAACGTCCTGACTTTC
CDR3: CASSRDSSGANVLTF

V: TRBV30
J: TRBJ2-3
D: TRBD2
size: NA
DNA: TGTGCCTGGAGTCTAGCGGGACTGACAGATACGCAGTATTTT
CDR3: CAWSLAGLTDTQYF

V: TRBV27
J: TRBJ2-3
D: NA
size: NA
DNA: TGTGCCAGCAGTTTATATGGGGAGGGCACAGATACGCAGTATTTT
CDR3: CASSLYGEGTDTQYF

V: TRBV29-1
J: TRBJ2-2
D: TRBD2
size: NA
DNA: TGCAGCGTTCGCACTAGCGAGAACACCGGGGAGCTGTTTTTT
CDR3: CSVRTSENTGELFF

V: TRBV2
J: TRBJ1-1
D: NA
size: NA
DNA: TGTGCCAGCAGCGCCATTAGTAGGGGGGGCACTGAAGCTTTCTTT
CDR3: CASSAISRGGTEAFF

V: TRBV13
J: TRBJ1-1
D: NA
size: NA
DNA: TGTGCCAGCAGCTTTGACAGACTTCGACCTGAAGCTTTCTTT
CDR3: CASSFDRLRPEAFF

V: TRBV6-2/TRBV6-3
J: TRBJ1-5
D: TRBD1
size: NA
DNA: TGTGCCAGCAGTTACTCGGGGACAGGACCTAGCAATCAGCCCCAGCATTTT
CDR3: CASSYSGTGPSNQPQHF

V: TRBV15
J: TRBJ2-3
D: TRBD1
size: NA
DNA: TGTGCCACCAGCAGAGGGGGGACAGGGGGTTTGGATACGCAGTATTTT
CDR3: CATSRGGTGGLDTQYF

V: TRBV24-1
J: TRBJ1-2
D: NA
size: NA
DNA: TGTGCCACCAGTGGGGGCACCCACTATGGCTACACCTTC
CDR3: CATSGGTHYGYTF